The rows below give T cell receptor beta chains drawn from one sample of a study of shared T cell receptors in the human thymus. The method was immunoSEQ multiplex PCR; TCRdb's version includes in-frame clones alone and lacks a portion of them. Of some 720,000 clones listed, 70% to 90% are singletons. The same data also contributed to another study, on human thymus T cells.

Input material: thymocytes. Source of these receptors: a boy less than two years old with a congenital heart defect. Both conserved end residues are trimmed from each CDR3. Each record gives: V gene, CDR3 length, J gene, CDR3 protein.

TRBV15	14	TRBJ1-5	ATSRDKGRGNQPQH
TRBV7-2	16	TRBJ2-2	ASSSWTSGQTNTGELF
TRBV15	13	TRBJ1-3	ATSRGTGAGNTIY
TRBV9	13	TRBJ2-2	ASSVGRELTGELF
TRBV30	15	TRBJ1-1	AWSVRGTGGSGTEVF
TRBV19	10	TRBJ2-7	ASSPGHYEQY
TRBV27	13	TRBJ2-7	ASRGMGLADYEQY
TRBV11-2	13	TRBJ2-5	ASSGGLAGDETQY
TRBV12-5	14	TRBJ2-5	ASGFPGLAGEETQY
TRBV6-5	12	TRBJ1-1	ASSRPEANTEAF
TRBV12-5	12	TRBJ2-5	ASGDSTNQETQY
TRBV4-2	10	TRBJ2-7	ASSQGEDEQY
TRBV6-1	13	TRBJ1-1	ASSKPGQGAAEAF
TRBV27	13	TRBJ2-1	ASSLKGVVPNEQF
TRBV7-9	15	TRBJ1-5	ASSLDRGGYSNQPQH
TRBV5-4	16	TRBJ2-7	ASSAGTSGKSLYYEQY
TRBV4-2	13	TRBJ2-2	ASSQAGVCTGELF
TRBV5-1	17	TRBJ2-7	ASSLETTQRLAAGYEQY
TRBV5-6	14	TRBJ1-1	ASSLTKTRGDTEAF
TRBV4-1	17	TRBJ2-6	ASSHHRGAELGGANVLT
TRBV19	11	TRBJ1-4	ASFQGPGEKLF
TRBV5-6	15	TRBJ2-5	ASSFLSGRTNQETQY
TRBV28	15	TRBJ1-1	ASTITVSGTGRTEAF
TRBV9	14	TRBJ1-2	ASSVATGQGAEGYT
TRBV2	14	TRBJ2-3	ASRDREPRSTDTQY
TRBV4-1	14	TRBJ2-3	ASSQDPQGSTDTQY
TRBV28	15	TRBJ1-4	ASSSGRHRDTNEKLF
TRBV7-2	15	TRBJ2-3	ASSPREAGGPTDTQY
TRBV27	19	TRBJ2-7	ASSSGSSWRESTPGVYEQY
TRBV5-1	17	TRBJ2-3	ASSLADERGGPGTDTQY
TRBV28	13	TRBJ2-7	AIYRLAGSSDEQY
TRBV2	13	TRBJ2-7	ASSETRDSDYEQY
TRBV18	13	TRBJ2-2	ASSPRSGAAGELF
TRBV4-1	13	TRBJ2-1	ASSQALGTSNEQF
TRBV4-1	19	TRBJ2-6	ASSQEIPRGGSSSGANVLT
TRBV7-9	13	TRBJ2-1	ASSQRPGTSGEQF
TRBV10-3	11	TRBJ1-2	ATRDSLNYGYT
TRBV5-8	15	TRBJ1-2	ASSLAKGVSQANGYT
TRBV4-2	10	TRBJ2-1	ASSQVGGEQF
TRBV27	11	TRBJ1-5	ASSPLGPQPQH
TRBV7-9	13	TRBJ1-1	ASSLTGGADTEAF
TRBV5-8	10	TRBJ2-1	ASSLNGDEQF
TRBV19	15	TRBJ1-5	ASSAHRGGLSNQPQH
TRBV11-2	16	TRBJ2-1	ASSLEGAGGSRMDEQF
TRBV5-6	14	TRBJ2-1	ASSLGAKQGADEQF
TRBV6-6	14	TRBJ2-3	ASSTTSGAPTDTQY